The 7 T cell receptor beta chains in this list originate from one sample, sequenced in a study of T cells after yellow fever vaccination. TCRdb passed the 5' RACE reads through MiXCR, listing each CDR3 protein once. The table lists approximately 550,000 distinct CDR3 sequences, about 19% of them singletons. The sample in question was PBMCs, obtained 15 days after the yellow fever booster vaccination. These receptors were taken from a man aged 30-40 years who received the YFV17D yellow fever vaccine.

The chain couples TRBV10-2 to TRBJ2-1; 9 bases agree with TRBD2. CDR1 WSHSY and CDR2 SAAADI come from the germline V gene. Trimming removed 4 bases from V and 10 bases from J; junction bases left unmatched: 8. The CDR3 has 14 residues. The CDR3 loop is CASSVASGETEQFF. The CDR3 DNA is TGCGCCAGCAGTGTTGCTAGCGGGGAAACGGAGCAGTTCTTC.

This chain uses TRBV9 with TRBJ2-1, with TRBD1 identical over 9 bases. The CDR3 covers 14 residues. Germline lookup yields CDR1 SGDLS and CDR2 YYNGEE. V was clipped by 3 bases and J by 10 bases; unmatched bases: 8. DNA for the CDR3: TGTGCCAGCAGCGACTCGGGACAGGGAGACGAGCAGTTCTTC. Amino acid sequence: CASSDSGQGDEQFF.

This clonotype was found a few times. The rearrangement links TRBV20-1 to TRBJ2-3; D is unresolved. The CDR3 is made up of 12 amino acids. The ends were cut back, 5 bases at V and 6 bases at J, with 12 bases in the middle. Germline CDR1 is DFQATT and CDR2 is SNEGSKA (reference sequence). The CDR3 reads CSAGVPGDTQYF. In DNA, the CDR3 is TGCAGTGCTGGCGTCCCGGGCGATACGCAGTATTTT.

The chain uses TRBV12-3 or TRBV12-4 and TRBJ2-2; 7 positions agree with TRBD2. V dropped 10 bases and J dropped 3; count of bases not matched to a gene: 8. This CDR3 comprises 14 residues. The CDR3 loop is CATSTGGDTGELFF. As DNA, the CDR3 is TGTGCCACTAGCACGGGAGGCGACACCGGGGAGCTGTTTTTT.

This clonotype came up a few times. Mismatch with germline at one junction end may stem from a read error. This rearrangement joins TRBV19 to TRBJ2-1; a possible D gene is TRBD2 (5 bases). Germline V CDR1 and CDR2: LNHDA, SQIVND (reference sequence). The length of the CDR3 is 12 residues. CDR3 amino acids: CASSIGEGSGVF. The CDR3, as DNA: TGTGCCAGTAGTATAGGGGAAGGGTCCGGGGTCTTC. Variable domain in full (rest from reference TRBV19 and TRBJ2-1): DGGITQSPKYLFRKEGQNVTLSCEQNLNHDAMYWYRQDPGQGLRLIYYSQIVNDFQKGDIAEGYSVSREKKESFPLTVTSAQKNPTAFYLCASSIGEGSGVFGPGTRLTVL.

A few counts support this clonotype. The chain is built from TRBV5-4 and TRBJ2-1; no clear D. With 10 bases removed from V and 0 bases from J, the gap between germline ends came to 17 bases. CDR1 and CDR2 from the germline V gene are SGHNT and YYREEE (reference sequence). The CDR3 extends over 15 amino acids. The CDR3 spells CASKPNSDSYNEQFF. The CDR3 DNA reads TGTGCCTCCAAACCGAACTCCGACTCCTACAATGAGCAGTTCTTC.

There are a few counts of this clonotype. This sequence joins TRBV12-3 or TRBV12-4 and TRBJ2-7; 10 nucleotides line up with TRBD1. V lost 3 bases and J lost 3; bases outside the gene matches: 5. The CDR3 runs 15 residues. This CDR3 is CASSFPGQGVYEQYF. Here the CDR3 DNA reads TGTGCCAGCAGTTTTCCAGGACAGGGGGTCTACGAGCAGTACTTC.